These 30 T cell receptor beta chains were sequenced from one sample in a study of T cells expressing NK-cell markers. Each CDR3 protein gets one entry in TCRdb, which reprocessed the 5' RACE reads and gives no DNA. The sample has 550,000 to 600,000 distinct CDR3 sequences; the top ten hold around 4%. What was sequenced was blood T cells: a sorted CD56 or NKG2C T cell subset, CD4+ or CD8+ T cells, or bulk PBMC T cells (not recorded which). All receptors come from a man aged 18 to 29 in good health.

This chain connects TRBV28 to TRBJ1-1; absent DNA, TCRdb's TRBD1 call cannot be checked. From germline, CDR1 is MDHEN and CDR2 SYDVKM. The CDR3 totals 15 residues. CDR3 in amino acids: CASSLSVGGNTEAFF.

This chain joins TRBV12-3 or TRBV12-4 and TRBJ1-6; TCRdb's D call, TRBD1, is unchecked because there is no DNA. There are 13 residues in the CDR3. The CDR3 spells CASTKGEYSPLHF.

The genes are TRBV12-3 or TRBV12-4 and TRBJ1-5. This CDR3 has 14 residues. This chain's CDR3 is CASRGYGRLQPQHF.

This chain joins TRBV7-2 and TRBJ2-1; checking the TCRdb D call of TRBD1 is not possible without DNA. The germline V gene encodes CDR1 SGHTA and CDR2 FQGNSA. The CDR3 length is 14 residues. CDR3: CASSLAGGAGEQFF.

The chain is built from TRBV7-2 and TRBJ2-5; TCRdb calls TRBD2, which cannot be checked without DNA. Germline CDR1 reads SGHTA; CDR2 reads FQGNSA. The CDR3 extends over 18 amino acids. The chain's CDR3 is CASRVTGGLAEYGETQYF.

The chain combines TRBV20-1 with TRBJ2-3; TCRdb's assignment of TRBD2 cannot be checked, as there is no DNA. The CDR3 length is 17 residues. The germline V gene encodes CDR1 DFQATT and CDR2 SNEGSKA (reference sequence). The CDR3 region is CSARGLLAALGTDTQYF.

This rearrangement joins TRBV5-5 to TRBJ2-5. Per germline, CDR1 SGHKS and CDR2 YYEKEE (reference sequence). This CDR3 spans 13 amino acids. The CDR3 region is CASSVSGWETQYF.

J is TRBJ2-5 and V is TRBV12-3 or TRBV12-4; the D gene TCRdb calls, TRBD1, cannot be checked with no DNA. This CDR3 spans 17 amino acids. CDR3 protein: CASSLGARTGDQETQYF.

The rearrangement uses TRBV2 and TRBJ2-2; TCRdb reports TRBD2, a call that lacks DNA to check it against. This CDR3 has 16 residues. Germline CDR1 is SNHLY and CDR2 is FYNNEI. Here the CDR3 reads CASSEVRLAETGELFF. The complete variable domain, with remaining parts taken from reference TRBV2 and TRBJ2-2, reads EPEVTQTPSHQVTQMGQEVILRCVPISNHLYFYWYRQILGQKVEFLVSFYNNEISEKSEIFDDQFSVERPDGSNFTLKIRSTKLEDSAMYFCASSEVRLAETGELFFGEGSRLTVL.

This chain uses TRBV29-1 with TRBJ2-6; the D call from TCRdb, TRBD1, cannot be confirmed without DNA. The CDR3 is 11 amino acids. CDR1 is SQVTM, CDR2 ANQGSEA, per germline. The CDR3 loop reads CSVALGDTLTF.

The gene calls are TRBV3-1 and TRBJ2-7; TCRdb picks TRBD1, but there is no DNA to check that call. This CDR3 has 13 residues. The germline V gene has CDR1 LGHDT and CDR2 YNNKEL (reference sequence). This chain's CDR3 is CASSRDPAYEQYF.

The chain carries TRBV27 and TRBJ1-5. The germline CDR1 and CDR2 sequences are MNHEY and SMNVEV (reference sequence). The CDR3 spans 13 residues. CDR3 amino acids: CASSPVGNQPQHF.

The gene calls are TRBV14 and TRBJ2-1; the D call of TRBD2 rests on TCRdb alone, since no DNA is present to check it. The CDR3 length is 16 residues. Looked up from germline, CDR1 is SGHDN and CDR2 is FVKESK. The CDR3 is CASSQDRGLLGDEQFF.

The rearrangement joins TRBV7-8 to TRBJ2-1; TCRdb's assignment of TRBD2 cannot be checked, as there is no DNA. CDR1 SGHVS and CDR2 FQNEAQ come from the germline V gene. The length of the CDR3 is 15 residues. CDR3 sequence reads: CASSLGTTESSSQFF.

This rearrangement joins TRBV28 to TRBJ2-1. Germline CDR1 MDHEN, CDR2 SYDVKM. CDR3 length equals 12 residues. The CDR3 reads CASSFISSGQFF.

The CDR3 protein is CASSVVGASGKNEQFF. The chain has TRBV9 and TRBJ2-1; the TCRdb call, TRBD1, lacks DNA for checking. Germline lookup yields CDR1 SGDLS and CDR2 YYNGEE. The CDR3 runs to 16 residues.

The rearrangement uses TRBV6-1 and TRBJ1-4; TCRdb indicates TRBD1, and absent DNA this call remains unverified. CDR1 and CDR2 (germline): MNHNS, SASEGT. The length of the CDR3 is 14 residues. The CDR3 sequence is CASGRQGPNEKLFF.

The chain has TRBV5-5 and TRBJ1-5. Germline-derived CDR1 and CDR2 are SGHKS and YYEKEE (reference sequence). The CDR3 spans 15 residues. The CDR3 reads CASSFGGYGNQPQHF.

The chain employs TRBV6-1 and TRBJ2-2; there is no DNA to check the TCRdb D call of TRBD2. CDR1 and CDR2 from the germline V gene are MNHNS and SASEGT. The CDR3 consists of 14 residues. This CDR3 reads CASQREGGSGELFF.

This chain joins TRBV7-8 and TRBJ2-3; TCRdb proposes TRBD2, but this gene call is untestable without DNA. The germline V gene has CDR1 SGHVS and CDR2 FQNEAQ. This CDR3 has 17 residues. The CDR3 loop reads CASSLRVAGKLPDTQYF.

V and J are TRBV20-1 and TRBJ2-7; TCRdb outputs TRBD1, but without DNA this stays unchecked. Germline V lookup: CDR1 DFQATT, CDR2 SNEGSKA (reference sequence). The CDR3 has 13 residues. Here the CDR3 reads CSARDRGVYEQYF.

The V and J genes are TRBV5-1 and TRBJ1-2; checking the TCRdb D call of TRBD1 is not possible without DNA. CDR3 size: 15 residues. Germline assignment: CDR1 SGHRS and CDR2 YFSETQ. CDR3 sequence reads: CASSYTGTGLDGYTF.

CDR3 residues: CASSLVPTLMEGEQYF. The V call is TRBV5-1, the J call TRBJ2-7; the TCRdb call, TRBD2, lacks DNA for checking. Germline V lookup: CDR1 SGHRS, CDR2 YFSETQ. CDR3 length equals 16 residues.

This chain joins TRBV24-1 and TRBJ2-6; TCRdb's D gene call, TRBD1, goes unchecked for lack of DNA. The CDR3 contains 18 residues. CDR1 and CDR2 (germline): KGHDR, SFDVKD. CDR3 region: CATSDPVGGGAGANVLTF.

Here the CDR3 reads CASSPRGLGDNEQFF. The gene calls are TRBV19 and TRBJ2-1; TCRdb designates TRBD1, a call that cannot be tested without DNA. Germline V CDR1 and CDR2: LNHDA, SQIVND (reference sequence). The CDR3 contains 15 residues.

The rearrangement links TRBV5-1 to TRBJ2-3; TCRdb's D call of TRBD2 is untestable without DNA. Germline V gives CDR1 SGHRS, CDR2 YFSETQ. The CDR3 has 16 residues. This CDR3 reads CASSLAGGITGDTQYF. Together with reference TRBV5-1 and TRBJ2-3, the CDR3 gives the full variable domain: KAGVTQTPRYLIKTRGQQVTLSCSPISGHRSVSWYQQTPGQGLQFLFEYFSETQRNKGNFPGRFSGRQFSNSRSEMNVSTLELGDSALYLCASSLAGGITGDTQYFGPGTRLTVL.

The CDR3 protein is CSVESIPGELFF. J is TRBJ2-2 and V is TRBV29-1. This CDR3 region has 12 residues. CDR1 and CDR2 (germline): SQVTM, ANQGSEA.

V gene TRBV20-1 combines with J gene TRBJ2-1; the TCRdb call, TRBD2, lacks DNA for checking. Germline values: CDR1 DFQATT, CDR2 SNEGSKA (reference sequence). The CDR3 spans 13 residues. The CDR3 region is CSARRVLYNEQFF.

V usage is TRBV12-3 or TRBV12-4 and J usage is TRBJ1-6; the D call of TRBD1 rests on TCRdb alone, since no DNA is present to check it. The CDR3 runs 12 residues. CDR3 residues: CASKGDNSPLHF.

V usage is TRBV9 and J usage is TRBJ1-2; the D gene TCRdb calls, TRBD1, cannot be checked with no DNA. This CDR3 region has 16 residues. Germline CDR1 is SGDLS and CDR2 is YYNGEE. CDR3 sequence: CASSVSLTGDDYGYTF. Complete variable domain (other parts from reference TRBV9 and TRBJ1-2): DSGVTQTPKHLITATGQRVTLRCSPRSGDLSVYWYQQSLDQGLQFLIQYYNGEERAKGNILERFSAQQFPDLHSELNLSSLELGDSALYFCASSVSLTGDDYGYTFGSGTRLTVV.